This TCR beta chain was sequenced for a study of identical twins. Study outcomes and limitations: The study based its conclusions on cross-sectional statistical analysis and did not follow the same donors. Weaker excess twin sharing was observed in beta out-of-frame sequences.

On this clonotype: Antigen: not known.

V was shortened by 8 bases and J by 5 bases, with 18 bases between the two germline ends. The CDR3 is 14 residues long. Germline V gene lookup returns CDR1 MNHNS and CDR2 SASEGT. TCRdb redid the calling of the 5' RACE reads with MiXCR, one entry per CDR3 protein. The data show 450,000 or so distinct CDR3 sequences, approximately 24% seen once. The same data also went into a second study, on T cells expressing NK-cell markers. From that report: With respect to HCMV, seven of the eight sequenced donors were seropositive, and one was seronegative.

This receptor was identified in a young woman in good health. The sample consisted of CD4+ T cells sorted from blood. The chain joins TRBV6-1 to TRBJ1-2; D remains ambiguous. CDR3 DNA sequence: TGTGCCAGCGCTTTTCCGGGCAGTCCGTATGGCTACACCTTC. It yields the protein CASAFPGSPYGYTF.